The TCR beta chain under discussion was sequenced for a study of blood T cell repertoires in COVID-19 (TCRdb year 2020). About the investigation overall: Samples from collaborators originated in the United States, Italy and Spain and spanned both the acute and convalescent phases of COVID-19. The material from the prospective study consisted of cDNA or gDNA derived from T cells, B-cell-depleted T cells, or PBMCs. Deeply sampled blood TCRbeta repertoires from subjects exposed to, actively infected with, or recovered from COVID-19 were included in the dataset. The repertoires were made available in a free public database intended to serve as a resource for research on the immune response to SARS-CoV-2. Samples were obtained from the ongoing ImmuneRACE study (first 160 participants) and from 1,200 or so subjects provided by 6 global collaborators. Sample metadata almost always included a de-identified subject ID, COVID-19 status, age in years and sex. HLA class I and class II types, where available, came from metadata supplied by the sample provider rather than from assay-based typing. What the research found in general, with its limitations: Clinical and demographic metadata were provided uncurated, with the amount varying by source and participant.

Whole blood was collected in K2EDTA tubes by collaborating institutions according to the institutions' own protocols. For TCRbeta analysis, collaborator samples were shipped as frozen whole blood, as isolated PBMCs, or as DNA extracted from either sample type. TCRbeta CDR3 regions were amplified from genomic DNA using the immunoSEQ Assay, a bias-controlled multiplex PCR. Turning to the authors' computational methods: The number of nucleated cells in each sample was estimated from the amplification of reference gene primers within the assay. Sequence reads were collapsed and filtered to measure the absolute abundance of every unique TCRbeta CDR3 rearrangement. For each sample, productive Simpson clonality was calculated as the square root of Simpson's diversity index over productive rearrangements. Sourced from immuneACCESS, this table was stored by TCRdb with only in-frame sequences that have V and J called. A share of the clones is absent; for the studies checked, an unresolved V gene accounts for under half, and the remainder has no known explanation. Clone size and V and J calls were adopted from that table, with D and trimming inferred from the DNA. Across this sample there are 45,000 or so clones, with 70% to 90% seen only once. 30% to 35% of the sample rests with the top ten.

V loses 3 bases at its end and J loses 6 bases; junction bases beyond the gene matches: 2. CDR1 and CDR2 (SGHRS, YFSETQ) derive from the germline V gene. Its CDR3 holds 14 amino acids, cysteine through phenylalanine. Only the CDR3 DNA stays, 42 bases, in frame from base 1. As regards this clone: This receptor's antigen is unknown. No much larger clonotype is one base removed from it; base qualities were not supplied.

The chain was built from TRBV5-1 and TRBJ2-1; 11 bases in the junction line up with TRBD2. Material for sequencing was peripheral blood. The TCR comes from a woman over 75 with acute or convalescent COVID-19. The CDR3 here reads CASSSGLAGNEQFF. Read as DNA, the sequence is TGCGCCAGCAGCTCCGGACTAGCGGGCAATGAGCAGTTCTTC.